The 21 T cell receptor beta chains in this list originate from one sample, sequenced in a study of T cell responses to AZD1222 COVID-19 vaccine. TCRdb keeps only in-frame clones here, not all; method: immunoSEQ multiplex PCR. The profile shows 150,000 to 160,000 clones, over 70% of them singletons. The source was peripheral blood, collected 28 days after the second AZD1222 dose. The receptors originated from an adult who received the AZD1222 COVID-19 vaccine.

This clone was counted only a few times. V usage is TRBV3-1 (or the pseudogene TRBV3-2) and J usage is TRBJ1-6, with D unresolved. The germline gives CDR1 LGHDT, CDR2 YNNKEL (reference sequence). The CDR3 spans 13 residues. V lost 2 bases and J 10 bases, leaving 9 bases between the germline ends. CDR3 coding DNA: TGTGCCAGCAGCCAACACGGTCAGTCACCCCTCCACTTT. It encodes CASSQHGQSPLHF.

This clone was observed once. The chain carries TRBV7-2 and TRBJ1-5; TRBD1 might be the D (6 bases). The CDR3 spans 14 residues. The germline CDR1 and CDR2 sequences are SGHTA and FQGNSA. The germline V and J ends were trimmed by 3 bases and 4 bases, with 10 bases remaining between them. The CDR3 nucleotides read TGTGCCAGCAGCTTTGGGGGGCAAAATCAGCCCCAGCATTTT. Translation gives CASSFGGQNQPQHF. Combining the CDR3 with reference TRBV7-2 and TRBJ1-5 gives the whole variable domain GAGVSQSPSNKVTEKGKDVELRCDPISGHTALYWYRQSLGQGLEFLIYFQGNSAPDKSGLPSDRFSAERTGGSVSTLTIQRTQQEDSAVYLCASSFGGQNQPQHFGDGTRLSIL.

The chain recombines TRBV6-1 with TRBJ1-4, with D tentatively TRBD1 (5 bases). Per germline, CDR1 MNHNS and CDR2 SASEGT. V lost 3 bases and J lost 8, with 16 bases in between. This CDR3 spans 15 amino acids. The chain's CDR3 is CASSDHTVGREKLFF. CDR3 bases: TGTGCCAGCAGTGACCACACGGTGGGACGAGAAAAACTGTTTTTT.

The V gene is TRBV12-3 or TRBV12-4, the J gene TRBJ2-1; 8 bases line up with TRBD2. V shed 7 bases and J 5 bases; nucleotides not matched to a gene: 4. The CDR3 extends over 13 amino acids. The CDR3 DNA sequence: TGTGCCAGCATTGGCGGGAGGAACAATGAGCAGTTCTTC. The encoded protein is CASIGGRNNEQFF.

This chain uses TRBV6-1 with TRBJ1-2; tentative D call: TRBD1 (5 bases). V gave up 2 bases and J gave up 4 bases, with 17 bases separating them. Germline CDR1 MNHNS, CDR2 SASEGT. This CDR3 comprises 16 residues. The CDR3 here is CASSEQWDPKAYGYTF. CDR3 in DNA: TGTGCCAGCAGTGAACAGTGGGACCCCAAGGCCTATGGCTACACCTTC.

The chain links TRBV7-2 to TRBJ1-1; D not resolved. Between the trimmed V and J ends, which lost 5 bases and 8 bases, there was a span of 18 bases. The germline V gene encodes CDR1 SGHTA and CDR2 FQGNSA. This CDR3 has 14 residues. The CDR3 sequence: CASSHHAKGSEAFF. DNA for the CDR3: TGTGCCAGCAGCCACCACGCTAAGGGCAGCGAAGCTTTCTTT.

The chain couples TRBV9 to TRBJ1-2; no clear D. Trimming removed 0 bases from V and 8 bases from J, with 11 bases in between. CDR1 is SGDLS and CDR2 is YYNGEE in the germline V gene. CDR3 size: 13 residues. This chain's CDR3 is CASSVDQLNGYTF. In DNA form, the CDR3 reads TGTGCCAGCAGCGTAGATCAGTTGAACGGCTACACCTTC. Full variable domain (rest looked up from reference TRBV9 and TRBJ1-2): DSGVTQTPKHLITATGQRVTLRCSPRSGDLSVYWYQQSLDQGLQFLIQYYNGEERAKGNILERFSAQQFPDLHSELNLSSLELGDSALYFCASSVDQLNGYTFGSGTRLTVV.

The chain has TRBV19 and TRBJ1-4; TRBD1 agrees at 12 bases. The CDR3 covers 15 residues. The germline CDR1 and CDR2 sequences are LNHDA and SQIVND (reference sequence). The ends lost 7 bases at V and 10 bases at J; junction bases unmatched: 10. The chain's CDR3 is CASNPLGTGGGKLFF. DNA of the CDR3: TGTGCCAGTAACCCCCTCGGGACAGGGGGCGGAAAACTGTTTTTT.

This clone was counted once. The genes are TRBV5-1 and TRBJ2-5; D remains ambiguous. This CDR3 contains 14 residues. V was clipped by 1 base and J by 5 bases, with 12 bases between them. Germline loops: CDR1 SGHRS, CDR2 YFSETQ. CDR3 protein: CASSLPVESETQYF. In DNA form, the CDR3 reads TGCGCCAGCAGCTTGCCCGTCGAATCGGAGACCCAGTACTTC.

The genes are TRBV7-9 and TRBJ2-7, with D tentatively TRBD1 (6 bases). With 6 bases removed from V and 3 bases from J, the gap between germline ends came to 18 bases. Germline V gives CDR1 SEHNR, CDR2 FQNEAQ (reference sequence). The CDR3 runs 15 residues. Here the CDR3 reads CASSSGQFPVYEQYF. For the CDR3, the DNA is TGTGCCAGCAGTTCTGGACAGTTCCCGGTCTACGAGCAGTACTTC.

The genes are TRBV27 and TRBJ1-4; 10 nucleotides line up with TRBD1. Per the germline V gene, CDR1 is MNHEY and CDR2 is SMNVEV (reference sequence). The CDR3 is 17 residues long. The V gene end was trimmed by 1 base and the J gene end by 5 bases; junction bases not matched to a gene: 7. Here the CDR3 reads CASSLWTGGRVNEKLFF. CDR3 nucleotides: TGTGCCAGCAGTTTATGGACAGGGGGTAGGGTGAATGAAAAACTGTTTTTT.

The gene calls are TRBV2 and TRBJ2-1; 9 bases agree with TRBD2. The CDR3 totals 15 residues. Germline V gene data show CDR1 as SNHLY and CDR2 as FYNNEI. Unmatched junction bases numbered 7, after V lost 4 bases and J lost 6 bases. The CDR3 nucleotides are TGTGCCAGCAGTGGAAGGCTAGCGGGAAGCAATGAGCAGTTCTTC. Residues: CASSGRLAGSNEQFF.

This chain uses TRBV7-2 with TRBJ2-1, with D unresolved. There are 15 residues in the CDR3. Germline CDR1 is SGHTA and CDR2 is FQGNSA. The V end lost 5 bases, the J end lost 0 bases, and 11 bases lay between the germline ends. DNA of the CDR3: TGTGCCAGCAGCACGCAGATTCGCTCCTACAATGAGCAGTTCTTC. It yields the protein CASSTQIRSYNEQFF.

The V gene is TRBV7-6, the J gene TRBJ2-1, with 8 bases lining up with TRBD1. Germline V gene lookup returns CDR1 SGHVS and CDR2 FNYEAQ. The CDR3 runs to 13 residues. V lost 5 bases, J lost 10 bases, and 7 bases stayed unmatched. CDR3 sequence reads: CASSRTGRPEQFF. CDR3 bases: TGTGCCAGCAGCCGGACAGGGCGTCCGGAGCAGTTCTTC.

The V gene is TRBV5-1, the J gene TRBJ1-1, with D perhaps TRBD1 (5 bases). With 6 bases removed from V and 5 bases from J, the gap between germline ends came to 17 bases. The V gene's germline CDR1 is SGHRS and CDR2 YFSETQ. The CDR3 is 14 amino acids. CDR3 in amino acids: CASKGSGGSTEAFF. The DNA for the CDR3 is TGCGCCAGCAAGGGGAGCGGGGGAAGTACTGAAGCTTTCTTT.

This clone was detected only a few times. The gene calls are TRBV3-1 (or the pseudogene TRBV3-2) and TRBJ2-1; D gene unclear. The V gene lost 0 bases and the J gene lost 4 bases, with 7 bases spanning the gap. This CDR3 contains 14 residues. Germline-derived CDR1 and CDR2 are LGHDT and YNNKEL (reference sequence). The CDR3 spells CASSQDLSYNEQFF. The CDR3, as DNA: TGTGCCAGCAGCCAAGATCTCTCTTACAATGAGCAGTTCTTC.

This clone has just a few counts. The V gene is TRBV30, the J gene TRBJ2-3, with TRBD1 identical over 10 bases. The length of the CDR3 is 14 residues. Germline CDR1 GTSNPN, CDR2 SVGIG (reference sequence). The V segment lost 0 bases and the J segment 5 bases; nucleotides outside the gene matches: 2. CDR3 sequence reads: CAWSVGTGEDTQYF. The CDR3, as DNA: TGTGCCTGGAGTGTAGGGACAGGGGAAGATACGCAGTATTTT.

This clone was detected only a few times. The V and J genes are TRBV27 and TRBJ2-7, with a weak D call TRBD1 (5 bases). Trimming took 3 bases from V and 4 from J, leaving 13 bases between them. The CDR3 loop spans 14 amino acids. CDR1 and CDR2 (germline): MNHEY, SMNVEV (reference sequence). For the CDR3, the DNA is TGTGCCAGCAGTTTGGGGCCCACCTTTTACGAGCAGTACTTC. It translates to CASSLGPTFYEQYF.

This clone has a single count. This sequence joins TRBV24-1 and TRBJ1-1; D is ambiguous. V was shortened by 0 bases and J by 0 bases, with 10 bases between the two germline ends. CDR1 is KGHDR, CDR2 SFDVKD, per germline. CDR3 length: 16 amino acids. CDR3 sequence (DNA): TGTGCCACCAGTGATTTGGGGCAGAGCATGAACACTGAAGCTTTCTTT. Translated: CATSDLGQSMNTEAFF.

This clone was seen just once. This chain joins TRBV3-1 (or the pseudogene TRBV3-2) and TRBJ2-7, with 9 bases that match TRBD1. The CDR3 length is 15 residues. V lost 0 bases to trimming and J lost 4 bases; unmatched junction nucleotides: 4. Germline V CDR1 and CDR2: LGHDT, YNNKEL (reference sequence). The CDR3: CASSQDGTGLYEQYF. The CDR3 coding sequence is TGTGCCAGCAGCCAAGATGGGACAGGGCTGTACGAGCAGTACTTC.

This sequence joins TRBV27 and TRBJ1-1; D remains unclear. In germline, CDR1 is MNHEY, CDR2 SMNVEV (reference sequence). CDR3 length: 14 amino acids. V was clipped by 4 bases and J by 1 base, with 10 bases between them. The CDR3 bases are TGTGCCAGCAGTTCCCTACTAGGGAACACTGAAGCTTTCTTT. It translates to CASSSLLGNTEAFF.